These 8 T cell receptor beta chains originate from one sample sequenced in a study of blood T cell repertoires in COVID-19. Using immunoSEQ multiplex PCR, the repertoire was profiled, and TCRdb retains in-frame clones only, with some absent. The sample shows about 270,000 clones, under 90% of them seen only once. The sample taken for sequencing was peripheral blood. The receptor set was obtained from a woman aged 18-35 years with acute or convalescent COVID-19.

The table lists this clone with a few counts. The chain recombines TRBV19 with TRBJ2-7; 10 bases line up with TRBD2. Germline V lookup: CDR1 LNHDA, CDR2 SQIVND (reference sequence). The CDR3 is 15 amino acids. J gave up 4 bases and V 5 bases, and 8 bases lay outside the gene matches. The CDR3 protein is CASSSWTSGKYEQYF. The CDR3 DNA follows: TGTGCCAGTAGTTCCTGGACTAGCGGAAAGTACGAGCAGTACTTC.

This clone was seen just once. This sequence joins TRBV7-8 and TRBJ2-6; TRBD2 aligns across 7 bases. The germline V gene encodes CDR1 SGHVS and CDR2 FQNEAQ. The CDR3 is made up of 19 amino acids. With 5 bases clipped from V and 4 bases from J, the junction kept 17 bases outside the gene matches. CDR3 DNA sequence: TGTGCCAGCAGCGGCTCCGGGACTACCTTAGGGAAGGGGGCCAACGTCCTGACTTTC. Translating gives CASSGSGTTLGKGANVLTF. The variable domain in full, completed from reference TRBV7-8 and TRBJ2-6, reads GAGVSQSPRYKVAKRGQDVALRCDPISGHVSLFWYQQALGQGPEFLTYFQNEAQLDKSGLPSDRFFAERPEGSVSTLKIQRTQQEDSAVYLCASSGSGTTLGKGANVLTFGAGSRLTVL.

The chain recombines TRBV27 with TRBJ2-7, with 10 positions matching TRBD1. This CDR3 has 16 amino acids. Germline assignment: CDR1 MNHEY and CDR2 SMNVEV (reference sequence). V lost 8 bases, J lost 6 bases, and 16 bases stayed unmatched. Written as DNA, the CDR3 is TGTGCCAGCGGACTACCGGGACAGGGGCTTCTGGGCGAGCAGTACTTC. Protein sequence: CASGLPGQGLLGEQYF.

The chain couples TRBV7-9 to TRBJ1-4; 9 nucleotides agree with TRBD1. Germline CDR1 reads SEHNR; CDR2 reads FQNEAQ (reference sequence). CDR3 length: 16 residues. Unmatched junction bases numbered 5, after V lost 2 bases and J lost 4 bases. CDR3 residues: CASSLPRQGGNEKLFF. The CDR3 DNA follows: TGTGCCAGCAGCTTACCCCGACAGGGGGGTAATGAAAAACTGTTTTTT.

This sequence joins TRBV9 and TRBJ2-3; TRBD1 aligns across 7 bases. The CDR3 has 16 residues. Germline V gives CDR1 SGDLS, CDR2 YYNGEE. V shed 4 bases and J 1 base; nucleotides not matched to a gene: 9. CDR3 sequence: CASSSNDRVGTDTQYF. The DNA of the CDR3 is TGTGCCAGCAGCTCCAATGACAGGGTTGGCACAGATACGCAGTATTTT.

J is TRBJ2-7 and V is TRBV14, with unresolved D. CDR3 length: 13 residues. Per the germline V gene, CDR1 is SGHDN and CDR2 is FVKESK. The germline V and J ends were trimmed by 0 bases and 3 bases, with 6 bases remaining between them. CDR3 in DNA: TGTGCCAGCAGCCAAGATCGAGGCTACGAGCAGTACTTC. Translation gives CASSQDRGYEQYF.

The chain uses TRBV29-1 and TRBJ1-6; D gene unclear. Trimming stripped 4 bases from V and 10 bases from J, with 8 bases between. This CDR3 is 11 amino acids long. The germline gives CDR1 SQVTM, CDR2 ANQGSEA. CDR3 amino acids: CSVGEGSPLHF. CDR3 coding DNA: TGCAGCGTTGGGGAGGGCTCACCCCTCCACTTT.

The chain uses TRBV6-5 and TRBJ1-5; D not resolved. The CDR3 spans 14 residues. The germline CDR1 and CDR2 sequences are MNHEY and SVGAGI. With 4 bases removed from V and 0 bases from J, the gap between germline ends came to 7 bases. The CDR3 is CASSWAGSNQPQHF. The DNA for the CDR3 is TGTGCCAGCAGTTGGGCAGGTAGCAATCAGCCCCAGCATTTT.